The text below deals with one T cell receptor (beta chain). What it binds is unknown. CDR1 SGHNT and CDR2 YENEEA come from the germline V gene. After removal of 5 bases from V and 0 bases from J, the junction contained 6 bases not matched to a gene. The CDR3 consists of 16 residues. Clones were sequenced by immunoSEQ multiplex PCR, and TCRdb holds only the in-frame ones, with some missing. This table holds 100,000 to 120,000 clones, approximately 96% found once. The sample originates from a study of cytomegalovirus exposure and HLA in healthy donors. The donors were part of the validation cohort of 120 subjects. That cohort was separate from the first cohort, which comprised 700 or so subjects. Regarding the study as a whole: The authors enumerated 164 TCR beta chains as linked to cytomegalovirus.

This sequence originates from a woman aged 18-35 years in good health and CMV-seronegative. The sequencing input was PBMCs. The chain links TRBV11-3 to TRBJ2-2; 7 bases match TRBD2. CDR3 nucleotide sequence: TGTGCCAGCAGCCAACACCTAGCGGCGAACACCGGGGAGCTGTTTTTT. Its protein product is CASSQHLAANTGELFF.